This T cell receptor (beta chain) was identified in a study of cytomegalovirus exposure and HLA in healthy donors. Study results and limitations: Accounts indicate the classifier identified cytomegalovirus status with strong specificity and sensitivity. Three chains linked to CMV were shown in vitro to be specific for CMV antigens.

Profiling relied on immunoSEQ multiplex PCR, and the TCRdb table lists in-frame clones only, not all of them. The table includes roughly 220,000 clones, 65% to 85% detected once. About this clone itself: Its antigen is currently unknown.

This CDR3 region has 15 residues. V was clipped by 5 bases and J by 8 bases; unmatched bases: 5. Germline CDR1 and CDR2: SGHTA and FQGNSA. The donors were part of the validation cohort, which consisted of under 150 subjects and was separate from the first cohort of about 650 subjects. The chain is built from TRBV7-2 and TRBJ2-1; 14 bases line up with TRBD2. Sequencing was carried out using PBMCs. This clonotype originated in a woman younger than 45 in good health and CMV-seropositive. CDR3 protein: CASSRGLAGGHEQFF. For the CDR3, the DNA is TGTGCCAGCAGCCGAGGACTAGCGGGAGGTCATGAGCAGTTCTTC.